These 29 T cell receptor beta chains originate from one sample sequenced in a study of T cells in Graves' hyperthyroidism and ophthalmopathy. The TCR beta CDR3 regions underwent amplification using RNA transcripts as the source. With the HTBI primer set, the TCR CDR3 went through a first round of RT-PCR. Using its own MiXCR run on the multiplex PCR reads, TCRdb lists one record per CDR3 protein. The profile covers a few hundred thousand distinct CDR3 sequences, with roughly 15% appearing a single time and over 30% taken by the ten largest. Sequencing was done on a sample of blood. The receptors here all came from a woman between 45 and 65 years old with Graves' hyperthyroidism that later progressed to Graves' ophthalmopathy.

At least ten counts were recorded for this clonotype. The chain carries TRBV13 and TRBJ1-2; D not certain. Trimming left V 4 bases short and J 4 bases short, with 22 bases between. Looked up from germline, CDR1 is PRHDT and CDR2 is FYEKMQ (reference sequence). The length of the CDR3 is 17 residues. The CDR3 bases are TGTGCCAGCAGCTCCTGGAGGAGACCGGGCTGGCGCTATGGCTACACCTTC. Amino acids: CASSSWRRPGWRYGYTF.

The V gene is TRBV20-1, the J gene TRBJ2-5; D perhaps matches TRBD2 (5 bases). Germline lookup yields CDR1 DFQATT and CDR2 SNEGSKA (reference sequence). The V gene lost 0 bases and the J gene lost 0 bases, with 17 bases spanning the gap. The length of the CDR3 is 17 residues. In DNA form, the CDR3 reads TGCAGTGCTAGAGATCTCCAGCGGAGCCTGTACCAAGAGACCCAGTACTTC. Its translation: CSARDLQRSLYQETQYF.

This clonotype was picked up many times. V gene TRBV24-1 combines with J gene TRBJ2-1; D is unresolved. V was pared by 5 bases and J by 9 bases, with 10 bases between. CDR3 length: 12 amino acids. Looked up from germline, CDR1 is KGHDR and CDR2 is SFDVKD. CDR3 DNA sequence: TGTGCCACCAGTGTGTTTAACGTTGAGCAGTTCTTC. Its translation: CATSVFNVEQFF.

There are many counts of this clonotype. This sequence joins TRBV3-1 and TRBJ2-3; D unresolved. Germline V gene sequence: CDR1 LGHDT, CDR2 YNNKEL (reference sequence). The V and J ends lost 0 bases and 4 bases respectively, with 5 bases between them. The CDR3 runs 13 residues. This CDR3 reads CASSQDRSDTQYF. In nucleotides, the CDR3 is TGTGCCAGCAGCCAAGATAGGTCAGATACGCAGTATTTT.

The chain links TRBV20-1 to TRBJ2-1; 14 bases match TRBD2. The CDR3 is made up of 15 amino acids. V gave up 2 bases and J gave up 6 bases; unmatched junction bases: 3. Germline-derived CDR1 and CDR2 are DFQATT and SNEGSKA (reference sequence). For the CDR3, the DNA is TGCAGTGCTAGACCGGGACTAGCGGGAGTCAATGAGCAGTTCTTC. Amino acid sequence: CSARPGLAGVNEQFF.

This clonotype was found many times. The V gene is TRBV6-1, the J gene TRBJ2-7; 8 bases align to TRBD2. The CDR3 extends over 16 amino acids. V trimming: 1 base; J trimming: 3 bases; junction bases outside the gene matches: 8. Germline loops: CDR1 MNHNS, CDR2 SASEGT. CDR3 residues: CASSEEEVAGYYEQYF. CDR3 DNA sequence: TGTGCCAGCAGTGAAGAGGAGGTAGCGGGGTACTACGAGCAGTACTTC.

For this clonotype: A much larger clone lies one base from this, so it may be a read error. V is TRBV7-2 and J is TRBJ1-2; weak D call: TRBD1 (5 bases). The CDR3 runs 17 residues. Germline V CDR1 and CDR2: SGHTA, FQGNSA. Trimming removed 4 bases at V and 1 base at J, with 19 bases between. The CDR3 DNA reads as TGTGCCAGCAGCTACGGGACTCCCTTCGGGCTTAACTATGGCTACACCTTC. This translates into CASSYGTPFGLNYGYTF.

V and J are TRBV7-6 and TRBJ1-5; D is ambiguous. The V end was cut by 3 bases, the J end by 0 bases, with 12 bases between. The germline CDR1 and CDR2 sequences are SGHVS and FNYEAQ. The CDR3 is made up of 16 amino acids. DNA of the CDR3: TGTGCCAGCAGCTTCTGGTCTGTTTATAGCAATCAGCCCCAGCATTTT. As protein: CASSFWSVYSNQPQHF. The whole variable domain, remainder taken from reference TRBV7-6 and TRBJ1-5, is GAGVSQSPRYKVTKRGQDVALRCDPISGHVSLYWYRQALGQGPEFLTYFNYEAQQDKSGLPNDRFSAERPEGSISTLTIQRTEQRDSAMYRCASSFWSVYSNQPQHFGDGTRLSIL.

In its sample, this clonotype was seen many times. This chain joins TRBV28 and TRBJ2-2; D is undetermined. Germline V gene lookup returns CDR1 MDHEN and CDR2 SYDVKM. Trimming shortened V by 4 bases and J by 1 base, and 10 bases separated the two germline ends. The CDR3 sequence is 15 residues long. The CDR3 coding sequence is TGTGCCAGCAGTTCCAGAGCAAGGAACACCGGGGAGCTGTTTTTT. This codes for CASSSRARNTGELFF.

This chain links TRBV9 with TRBJ2-2; maybe TRBD2 (5 bases). The ends were cut back, 0 bases at V and 0 bases at J, with 9 bases in the middle. CDR1 is SGDLS, CDR2 YYNGEE, per germline. The CDR3 spans 16 residues. The CDR3 loop is CASSVGGSSNTGELFF. CDR3 DNA: TGTGCCAGCAGCGTAGGCGGGTCCTCGAACACCGGGGAGCTGTTTTTT.

The sample holds many counts of this clonotype. The V call is TRBV19, the J call TRBJ1-1, with a possible D match to TRBD1 (6 bases). Germline CDR1 LNHDA, CDR2 SQIVND (reference sequence). V dropped 7 bases and J dropped 3 bases, with 18 bases sitting between them. The CDR3 totals 15 residues. CDR3 nucleotides: TGTGCCAGTAAAAAGGGGGACTCCCTTCACACTGAAGCTTTCTTT. Its protein product is CASKKGDSLHTEAFF.

This clonotype was seen more than once but under ten times. V is TRBV4-1 and J is TRBJ2-7, with TRBD2 matching over 10 bases. CDR1 is MGHRA and CDR2 is YSYEKL in the germline V gene. The CDR3 runs to 16 residues. The ends lost 1 base at V and 3 bases at J; junction bases unmatched: 6. The CDR3, as DNA: TGCGCCAGCAGCCAAGTGTCTAGCGGGAGTATCTACGAGCAGTACTTC. Residues: CASSQVSSGSIYEQYF.

This clonotype was counted ten times or more. The chain is built from TRBV11-2 and TRBJ2-1; a possible D gene is TRBD2 (6 bases). V shed 1 base and J shed 8 bases, with 15 bases lying between them. Per the germline V gene, CDR1 is SGHAT and CDR2 is FQNNGV. The CDR3 has 15 amino acids. DNA for the CDR3: TGTGCCAGCAGCTTAGTCCCGGGAGAAGTCGATGAGCAGTTCTTC. It is translated as CASSLVPGEVDEQFF.

The chain recombines TRBV9 with TRBJ2-1; tentatively, D is TRBD1 (5 bases). The CDR3 spans 14 residues. Trimming took 1 base from V and 4 from J, leaving 9 bases between them. Germline CDR1 is SGDLS and CDR2 is YYNGEE. The DNA for the CDR3 is TGTGCCAGCAGCGTATCGACAGATTACAATGAGCAGTTCTTC. This encodes CASSVSTDYNEQFF.

The genes are TRBV20-1 and TRBJ2-1; TRBD2 aligns across 11 bases. This CDR3 is built from 16 residues. Per germline, CDR1 DFQATT and CDR2 SNEGSKA (reference sequence). Trimming removed 6 bases from V and 8 bases from J; junction bases left unmatched: 15. Here the CDR3 reads CSAPPASGRTGDEQFF. In DNA form, the CDR3 reads TGCAGTGCCCCCCCCGCTAGCGGGAGGACAGGGGATGAGCAGTTCTTC.

This chain connects TRBV10-3 to TRBJ1-1; D gene ambiguous. Trimming stripped 6 bases from V and 1 base from J, with 9 bases between. Germline CDR1 is ENHRY and CDR2 is SYGVKD. This CDR3 contains 13 residues. CDR3 nucleotides: TGTGCCATCAGGAGACTTCAGAACACTGAAGCTTTCTTT. It translates to CAIRRLQNTEAFF.

The DNA of the CDR3 is TGTGCCAGCAGCGACGACATCTACGAGCAGTACTTC. It encodes CASSDDIYEQYF. The V call is TRBV7-6, the J call TRBJ2-7; D not resolved. V was trimmed by 5 bases and J by 3 bases, leaving 8 bases between them. This CDR3 is built from 12 residues. The germline V gene has CDR1 SGHVS and CDR2 FNYEAQ.

This clonotype was counted ten times or more. The chain has TRBV7-9 and TRBJ2-1, with 8 bases aligning to TRBD2. The CDR3 consists of 15 residues. Germline CDR1 SEHNR, CDR2 FQNEAQ (reference sequence). The J segment lost 8 bases and the V segment lost 8 bases, leaving 14 bases of the junction unmatched. This CDR3 reads CASGGQRETSHEQFF. CDR3 sequence (DNA): TGTGCCAGCGGTGGTCAGCGGGAGACTTCACATGAGCAGTTCTTC.

This clonotype was seen more than once but under ten times. This chain connects TRBV5-8 to TRBJ2-2; no firm D call. Germline lookup yields CDR1 SGHTS and CDR2 YDEGEE. V lost 4 bases and J 2 bases, leaving 6 bases between the germline ends. The CDR3 covers 13 residues. CDR3 sequence: CASSRQNTGELFF. The CDR3 coding sequence is TGTGCCAGCAGCCGACAAAACACCGGGGAGCTGTTTTTT.

The chain recombines TRBV19 with TRBJ2-2, with D uncertain. The CDR3 spans 15 residues. Deletions cut 2 bases from V and 5 bases from J, with 12 bases between. Germline V lookup: CDR1 LNHDA, CDR2 SQIVND (reference sequence). The CDR3 spells CASSIRPAETGELFF. The DNA for the CDR3 is TGTGCCAGTAGTATAAGACCGGCGGAAACCGGGGAGCTGTTTTTT.

In this sample, this clonotype turned up a few times. The chain is built from TRBV20-1 and TRBJ2-2; TRBD1 matches 10 bases. The CDR3 is 15 amino acids. Germline loops: CDR1 DFQATT, CDR2 SNEGSKA (reference sequence). The J segment lost 6 bases and the V segment lost 4 bases, leaving 8 bases of the junction unmatched. In DNA form, the CDR3 reads TGCAGTGCTAACTCCGGGACAGGGGTTCCCGGGGAGCTGTTTTTT. As protein: CSANSGTGVPGELFF.

This clonotype occurred many times. J is TRBJ2-5 and V is TRBV10-3, with 8 nucleotides matching TRBD1. This CDR3 has 14 amino acids. The ends lost 6 bases at V and 5 bases at J; junction bases unmatched: 8. The V gene's germline CDR1 is ENHRY and CDR2 SYGVKD. Written as DNA, the CDR3 is TGTGCCATCAGATCCGACAGGGGCGAGGAGACCCAGTACTTC. This codes for CAIRSDRGEETQYF.

Of note for this clonotype: This may arise from a read error, as a much more abundant clone is one base away. This chain connects TRBV6-2 or TRBV6-3 to TRBJ2-5; unclear D gene. From germline, CDR1 is MNHEY and CDR2 SVGEGT. Trimming cost V 5 bases and J 7 bases, with 14 bases left between them. The CDR3 is 13 residues long. CDR3 residues: CASSPDQVGTQYF. In DNA form, the CDR3 reads TGTGCCAGCAGTCCGGACCAAGTGGGGACCCAGTACTTC.

As concerns this clonotype: Germline and junction disagree at one end, which may indicate a read error. CDR3 DNA sequence: TGTGCCAGCAGTTACTCGGTGGGGTTTCAGAATTCATCCCTCCACTTT. This gives the protein CASSYSVGFQNSSLHF. The J gene is TRBJ1-6, the V gene TRBV6-6; D is uncertain. The CDR3 extends over 16 amino acids. The germline gives CDR1 MNHNY, CDR2 SVGAGI (reference sequence).

The chain carries TRBV19 and TRBJ2-3, with unresolved D. The CDR3 extends over 14 amino acids. CDR1 LNHDA and CDR2 SQIVND come from the germline V gene (reference sequence). The ends were cut back, 11 bases at V and 1 base at J, with 16 bases in the middle. This CDR3 is CASQRAGGTDTQYF. CDR3 DNA: TGTGCCTCACAAAGAGCAGGAGGCACAGATACGCAGTATTTT. The complete variable domain, with remaining parts taken from reference TRBV19 and TRBJ2-3, reads DGGITQSPKYLFRKEGQNVTLSCEQNLNHDAMYWYRQDPGQGLRLIYYSQIVNDFQKGDIAEGYSVSREKKESFPLTVTSAQKNPTAFYLCASQRAGGTDTQYFGPGTRLTVL.

This clonotype was observed many times. The rearrangement uses TRBV2 and TRBJ2-3, with 14 bases matching TRBD2. V lost 8 bases, J lost 6 bases, and 7 bases stayed unmatched. CDR3 size: 15 residues. Germline V gene data show CDR1 as SNHLY and CDR2 as FYNNEI. CDR3 nucleotide sequence: TGTGCCAGCGGCGCTGGGACTAGCGGGAGCGATACGCAGTATTTT. This sequence encodes CASGAGTSGSDTQYF.

In its sample, this clonotype was seen many times. The CDR3: CASSLEGGGYEQYF. The CDR3 bases are TGTGCCAGCAGCTTAGAGGGCGGCGGGTACGAGCAGTACTTC. The chain carries TRBV7-9 and TRBJ2-7, with D possibly being TRBD2 (5 bases). The CDR3 length is 14 residues. Trimming removed 1 base at V and 4 bases at J, with 11 bases between. Germline V gene lookup returns CDR1 SEHNR and CDR2 FQNEAQ (reference sequence).

This clonotype has at least ten counts. The rearrangement links TRBV7-9 to TRBJ1-2; 7 positions match TRBD1. Germline trimming cut 7 bases from V and 6 bases from J; bases unmatched to any gene: 5. CDR3 length equals 12 residues. Germline CDR1 is SEHNR and CDR2 is FQNEAQ (reference sequence). Written as DNA, the CDR3 is TGTGCCAGCAACCGACAGGGAGATGGCTACACCTTC. Encoded protein: CASNRQGDGYTF.

This clonotype occurred many times. The rearrangement links TRBV20-1 to TRBJ1-2; D not certain. V lost 5 bases to trimming and J lost 8 bases, with 9 bases between them. The CDR3 covers 10 residues. In germline, CDR1 is DFQATT, CDR2 SNEGSKA (reference sequence). The CDR3 loop is CSAPDWGYTF. For the CDR3, the DNA is TGCAGTGCTCCGGACTGGGGCTACACCTTC.